The 4 T cell receptor beta chains below were found in one sample sequenced in a study of blood T cell repertoires in COVID-19. The protocol was immunoSEQ multiplex PCR, while the TCRdb copy is restricted to in-frame clones and leaves out a portion. The sample records some 210,000 clones, under 90% being singletons. Sequencing input: PBMCs or T cells enriched from blood (not recorded which). The source is a woman in her forties or fifties with acute COVID-19.

This rearrangement joins TRBV9 to TRBJ2-7; TRBD2 matches 8 bases. Germline lookup yields CDR1 SGDLS and CDR2 YYNGEE. Trimming took 0 bases from V and 0 from J; bases not matched to a gene: 2. The CDR3 loop spans 15 amino acids. The CDR3, as DNA: TGTGCCAGCAGCGTAGGCGGGGGGACCTCCTACGAGCAGTACTTC. Its protein product is CASSVGGGTSYEQYF. The complete variable domain, with remaining parts taken from reference TRBV9 and TRBJ2-7, reads DSGVTQTPKHLITATGQRVTLRCSPRSGDLSVYWYQQSLDQGLQFLIQYYNGEERAKGNILERFSAQQFPDLHSELNLSSLELGDSALYFCASSVGGGTSYEQYFGPGTRLTVT.

The chain couples TRBV30 to TRBJ1-3; D uncertain. This CDR3 region has 14 residues. The germline V gene encodes CDR1 GTSNPN and CDR2 SVGIG (reference sequence). Trimming took off 2 bases at V and 3 bases at J, with 11 bases between the two ends. CDR3 amino acids: CAWSSGFFGNTIYF. DNA for the CDR3: TGTGCCTGGAGTTCCGGGTTTTTTGGAAACACCATATATTTT.

This chain connects TRBV11-3 to TRBJ2-5; 7 bases are shared with TRBD1. Germline lookup yields CDR1 SGHNT and CDR2 YENEEA. This CDR3 comprises 15 residues. V lost 2 bases and J lost 5; bases outside the gene matches: 8. CDR3 protein: CASSLQTGSVETQYF. The CDR3 DNA reads TGTGCCAGCAGCTTACAGACAGGGAGTGTCGAGACCCAGTACTTC.

The chain carries TRBV24-1 and TRBJ2-1; tentative D call: TRBD2 (6 bases). The CDR3 runs to 13 residues. CDR1 is KGHDR and CDR2 is SFDVKD in the germline V gene. The V end lost 1 base, the J end lost 12 bases, and 12 bases lay between the germline ends. CDR3 in amino acids: CATSDFPRGGQFF. The CDR3 DNA sequence: TGTGCCACCAGTGATTTCCCCCGGGGAGGGCAGTTCTTC.